The present T cell receptor beta chain was sequenced within a study (dated by TCRdb to the mid-2010s). About the investigation overall: The study set out to test whether tumor-infiltrating Tregs in breast cancer get recruited from blood Tregs or are instead converted in situ from other CD4+ T cell subsets. The full study reports these points: Validation in the larger cohort was restricted to a single TCR beta V-J rearrangement rather than whole repertoires. Tumor-infiltrating Treg TCR alpha and beta sequences overlapped most with tumor naive CD4+ T cells, then with blood naive CD4+ T cells. In terms of TCR gene usage, tumor memory CD4+ T cells clustered together with blood and lymph node memory CD4+ cells, as well as with lymph node naive CD4+ cells.

Notes on this clonotype: Its cognate antigen has yet to be identified. One end of the junction does not line up with germline, which may come from a read error.

From its cysteine to its phenylalanine, the CDR3 spans 17 amino acids. Of all the DNA, just the CDR3 is kept, 51 bases in frame from base 1. The germline V gene encodes CDR1 MNHNS and CDR2 SASEGT. Full-length TCR variable regions were amplified by 5' RACE PCR using constant-region reverse primers, and then by semi-nested PCR using Nested Universal Primer A. Using the ReliaPrep RNA Cell Miniprep System, total RNA was extracted, and the SMARTer RACE 5'/3' Kit was then used to reverse transcribe the RNA into 5'RACE-ready cDNA. Multiplex adaptors were used to barcode full-length TCR alpha and beta libraries, and the barcoded libraries were sequenced on an Illumina MiSeq. The original methods were these. Sequencing data were pooled across the five patients for each of nine subset-tissue groups and compared by unsupervised clustering of TCR gene usage. Repertoire similarity was calculated with the Morisita-Horn index, weighting shared sequences by their contribution to each repertoire. TCRdb cleaned the public reads at Q25 with fastp, built clones with MiXCR and kept in-frame beta chains. Rows matching on CDR3 protein sequence are summarized as one entry with the most common DNA and genes. In this record, the V and J calls reflect TCRdb's handling and not the investigators' own analysis. The sample profile shows 45,000 to 55,000 distinct CDR3 sequences; almost 25% of them were found once. The top ten constitute roughly 3.1% of the sample.

The Miltenyi Naive CD4+ T Cell Isolation kit was used to purify naive CD4+ T cells, and Tregs were depleted with CD25 microbeads. Tregs, naive and memory CD4+ T cells from tumor, blood and ipsilateral draining lymph nodes of about five breast cancer patients underwent full-length TCR alpha and beta sequencing. Tumor tissue and lymph nodes obtained from ipsilateral axillary dissection were perfused with PBS, minced and then digested with collagenase I and hyaluronidase. FACS confirmed that the sorted cell populations were more than 90% pure. The sequence links TRBV6-1 to TRBJ1-1; the D region possibly corresponds to TRBD1 (5 bases align). The TCR comes from a female donor with breast cancer. Source material: tumor-infiltrating naive CD4+ T cells sorted from the breast tumor. The cell subset or site label on this specimen signifies: naive CD4+ T cells, CD4+CD45RA+CD25-. The CDR3 corresponds to CAGSEPGGGRVSTEAFF. The nucleotide sequence is given as TGTGCCGGCAGTGAACCCGGGGGTGGGAGGGTAAGCACTGAAGCTTTCTTT.